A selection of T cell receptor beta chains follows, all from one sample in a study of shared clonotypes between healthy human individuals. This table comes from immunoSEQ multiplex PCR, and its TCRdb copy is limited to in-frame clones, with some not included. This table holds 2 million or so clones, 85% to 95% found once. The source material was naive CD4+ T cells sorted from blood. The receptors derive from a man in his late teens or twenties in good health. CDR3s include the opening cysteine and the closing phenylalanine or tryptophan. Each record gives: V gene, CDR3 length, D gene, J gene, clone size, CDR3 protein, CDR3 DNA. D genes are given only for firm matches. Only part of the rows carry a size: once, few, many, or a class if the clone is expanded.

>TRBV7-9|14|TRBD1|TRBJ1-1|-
CASSPKGAGTEAFF
TGTGCCAGCAGCCCAAAGGGGGCGGGCACTGAAGCTTTCTTT
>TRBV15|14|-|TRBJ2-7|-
CATSRDVGTYEQYF
TGTGCCACCAGCAGAGATGTGGGAACCTACGAGCAGTACTTC
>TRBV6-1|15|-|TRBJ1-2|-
CASHRDPGVGYGYTF
TGTGCCAGTCACCGGGACCCAGGAGTCGGCTATGGCTACACCTTC
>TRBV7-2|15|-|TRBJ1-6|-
CASSLVQGLNSPLHF
TGTGCCAGCAGCTTAGTCCAGGGCCTTAATTCACCCCTCCACTTT
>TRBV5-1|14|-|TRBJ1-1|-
CASSLRQMNTEAFF
TGCGCCAGCAGCTTGAGGCAGATGAACACTGAAGCTTTCTTT
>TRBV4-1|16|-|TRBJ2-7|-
CASSQDVRDLAYEQYF
TGCGCCAGCAGCCAAGATGTGAGAGATCTGGCCTACGAGCAGTACTTC
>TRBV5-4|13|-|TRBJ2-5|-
CASSLEGGKTQYF
TGTGCCAGCAGCTTGGAGGGTGGGAAGACCCAGTACTTC
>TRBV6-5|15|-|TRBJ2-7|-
CASSYSGTSKYEQYF
TGTGCCAGCAGTTACTCAGGTACCTCAAAATACGAGCAGTACTTC
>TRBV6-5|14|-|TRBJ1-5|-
CASSYSRGNQPQHF
TGTGCCAGCAGTTACTCGAGGGGCAATCAGCCCCAGCATTTT
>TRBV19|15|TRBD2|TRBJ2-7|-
CASSYRTSGTYEQYF
TGTGCCAGTAGTTACAGGACTAGCGGCACCTACGAGCAGTACTTC
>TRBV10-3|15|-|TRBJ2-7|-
CAISADNNPPYEQYF
TGTGCCATCAGTGCCGATAATAACCCCCCCTACGAGCAGTACTTC
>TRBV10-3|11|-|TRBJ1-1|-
CAILRGTEAFF
TGTGCCATCTTACGAGGTACTGAAGCTTTCTTT
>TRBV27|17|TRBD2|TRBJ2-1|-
CASSSHGLAEAYNEQFF
TGTGCCAGCAGTTCCCACGGACTAGCGGAGGCCTACAATGAGCAGTTCTTC
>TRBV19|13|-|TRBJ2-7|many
CASSRQEGYEQYF
TGTGCCAGTAGTAGACAGGAGGGGTACGAGCAGTACTTC
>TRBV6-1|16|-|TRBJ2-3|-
CASSEVDTIRTDTQYF
TGTGCCAGCAGTGAAGTAGACACTATTCGGACAGATACGCAGTATTTT
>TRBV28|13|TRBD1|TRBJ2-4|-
CASSQGDKNIQYF
TGTGCCAGCAGTCAGGGGGACAAAAACATTCAGTACTTC
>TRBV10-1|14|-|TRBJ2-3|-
CASSDASLADTQYF
TGCGCCAGCAGTGACGCCAGTTTGGCCGATACGCAGTATTTT
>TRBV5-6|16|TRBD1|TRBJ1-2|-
CASSLARQGLHYGYTF
TGTGCCAGCAGCTTGGCCAGACAGGGACTTCACTATGGCTACACCTTC
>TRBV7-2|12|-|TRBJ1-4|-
CASSLEPGKLFF
TGTGCCAGCAGCTTGGAGCCAGGAAAACTGTTTTTT
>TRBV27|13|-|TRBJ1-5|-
CASGGGVWQPQHF
TGTGCCAGTGGGGGAGGGGTCTGGCAGCCCCAGCATTTT
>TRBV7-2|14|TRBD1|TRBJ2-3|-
CASSLAPGQGATYF
TGTGCCAGCAGCTTAGCACCGGGACAGGGGGCAACTTATTTT
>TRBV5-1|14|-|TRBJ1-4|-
CASRLSTTNEKLFF
TGCGCCAGCAGGCTCAGTACAACTAATGAAAAACTGTTTTTT
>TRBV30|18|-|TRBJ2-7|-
CAWSPGDLVGGSSYEQYF
TGTGCCTGGAGCCCCGGGGACCTAGTAGGGGGTAGCTCCTACGAGCAGTACTTC
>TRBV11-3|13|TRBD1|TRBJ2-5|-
CASSDRAEETQYF
TGTGCCAGCAGCGACAGGGCTGAGGAGACCCAGTACTTC
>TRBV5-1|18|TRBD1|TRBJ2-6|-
CASSSPGQGKGGANVLTF
TGCGCCAGCAGCTCCCCCGGACAGGGCAAAGGTGGGGCCAACGTCCTGACTTTC
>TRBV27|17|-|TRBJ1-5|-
CASSKAPGQGSNQPQHF
TGTGCCAGCAGCAAAGCACCGGGGCAGGGGAGCAATCAGCCCCAGCATTTT
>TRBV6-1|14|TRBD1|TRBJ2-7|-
CASSEQTGGGEQYF
TGTGCCAGCAGTGAACAGACAGGGGGCGGCGAGCAGTACTTC
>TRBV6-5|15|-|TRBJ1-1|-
CASSYSVSLNTEAFF
TGTGCCAGCAGTTACTCCGTATCGTTGAACACTGAAGCTTTCTTT
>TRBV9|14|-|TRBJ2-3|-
CASSVVASTDTQYF
TGTGCCAGCAGCGTAGTTGCTAGCACAGATACGCAGTATTTT
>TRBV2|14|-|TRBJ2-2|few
CASGGGRNTGELFF
TGTGCCAGCGGGGGCGGCAGGAACACCGGGGAGCTGTTTTTT
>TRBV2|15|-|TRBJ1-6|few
CASRNGPIGNSPLHF
TGTGCCAGCAGGAACGGACCAATTGGTAATTCACCCCTCCACTTT
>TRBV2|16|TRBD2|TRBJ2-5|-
CASSEKGLAASETQYF
TGTGCCAGCAGTGAGAAGGGACTAGCGGCCTCAGAGACCCAGTACTTC
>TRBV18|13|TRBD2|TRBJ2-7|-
CASSPGLAGEQYF
TGTGCCAGCTCACCGGGACTAGCTGGCGAGCAGTACTTC
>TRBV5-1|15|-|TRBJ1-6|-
CASSLRGGSASPLHF
TGCGCCAGCAGCTTGAGAGGGGGGTCGGCTTCACCCCTCCACTTT
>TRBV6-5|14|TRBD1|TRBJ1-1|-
CASSYRTGGTEAFF
TGTGCCAGCAGTTACCGGACAGGGGGCACTGAAGCTTTCTTT
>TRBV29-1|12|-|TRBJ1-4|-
CSVGAVGEKLFF
TGCAGCGTTGGGGCGGTGGGGGAAAAACTGTTTTTT
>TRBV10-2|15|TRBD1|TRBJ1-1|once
CASRGTGGMNTEAFF
TGCGCCAGCAGGGGGACAGGGGGAATGAACACTGAAGCTTTCTTT
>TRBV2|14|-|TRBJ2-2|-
CASSTSRGTGELFF
TGTGCCAGCAGTACCTCCCGGGGAACCGGGGAGCTGTTTTTT
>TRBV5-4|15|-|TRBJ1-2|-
CASSSETLTNYGYTF
TGTGCCAGCAGCTCGGAGACGCTTACTAACTATGGCTACACCTTC
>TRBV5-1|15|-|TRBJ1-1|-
CASSLGQGMNTEAFF
TGCGCCAGCAGCTTGGGCCAGGGGATGAACACTGAAGCTTTCTTT
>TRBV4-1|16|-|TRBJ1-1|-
CASSHTTGLKNTEAFF
TGCGCCAGCAGCCATACCACAGGGTTAAAGAACACTGAAGCTTTCTTT
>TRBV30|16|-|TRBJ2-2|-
CAWSGGWVQTAGELFF
TGTGCCTGGAGTGGGGGTTGGGTCCAAACGGCCGGGGAGCTGTTTTTT
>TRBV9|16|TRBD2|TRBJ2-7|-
CASSNRGLAGVYEQYF
TGTGCCAGCAGCAACAGAGGACTAGCGGGAGTCTACGAGCAGTACTTC